In this sample, the clone carrying this T cell receptor beta chain turned up many times. Its antigen is unidentified. The entry originates in a study of breast tumors, draining lymph nodes, adjacent tissues. Breast cancer patients provided tissue from their axillary draining lymph nodes. Study-level points and caveats: Compared with basal-like, luminal-like tumors shared significantly more repertoire with nontumor tissue. Data only fit, rather than demonstrated, lymph node origin of most tumor T cells. Most tumor T cells seemingly derive from lymph node, then expand in tumor. Tumors had less TCR diversity than lymph nodes, more than nontumor tissue.

This CDR3 comprises 14 residues. Looked up from germline, CDR1 is DFQATT and CDR2 is SNEGSKA (reference sequence). V was pared by 0 bases and J by 4 bases, with 3 bases of the junction left unmatched. TCRdb re-analysed the multiplex PCR reads in MiXCR, keeping a single row per CDR3 protein. The sample lists under 350,000 distinct CDR3 sequences, about 33% seen once, with more than 1% in the top ten. The specimen sequenced was axillary lymph node tissue. The chain joins TRBV20-1 to TRBJ2-1, with 7 bases that match TRBD2. The TCR comes from a female donor with breast cancer. Some clones in this sample may be carry-over from other donors' samples. CDR3 loop: CSAREPGLYNEQFF. Written as DNA, the CDR3 is TGCAGTGCTAGAGAGCCGGGACTATACAATGAGCAGTTCTTC.